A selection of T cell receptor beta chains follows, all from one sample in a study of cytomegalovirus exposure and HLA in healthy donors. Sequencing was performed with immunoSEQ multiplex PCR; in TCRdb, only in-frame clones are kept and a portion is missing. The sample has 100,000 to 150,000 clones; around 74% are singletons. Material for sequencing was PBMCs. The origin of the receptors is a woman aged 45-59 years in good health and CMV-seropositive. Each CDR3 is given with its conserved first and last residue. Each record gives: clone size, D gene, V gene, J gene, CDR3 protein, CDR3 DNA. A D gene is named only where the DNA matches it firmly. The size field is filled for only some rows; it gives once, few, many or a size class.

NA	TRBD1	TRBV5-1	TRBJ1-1	CASSLTGGYTEAFF	TGCGCCAGCAGCTTGACAGGGGGGTACACTGAAGCTTTCTTT
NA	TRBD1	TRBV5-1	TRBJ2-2	CASTPRTGSLRAGELFF	TGCGCCAGCACCCCCCGGACAGGGTCTTTAAGGGCCGGGGAGCTGTTTTTT
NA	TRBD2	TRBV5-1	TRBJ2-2	CASSWTSGGGTGELFF	TGCGCCAGCAGCTGGACTAGCGGGGGGGGCACCGGGGAGCTGTTTTTT
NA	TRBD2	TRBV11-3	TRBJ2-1	CASSVTPGTSGGLGQFF	TGTGCCAGCAGCGTCACCCCGGGGACTAGCGGGGGGCTAGGGCAGTTCTTC
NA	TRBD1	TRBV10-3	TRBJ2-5	CAISVNGQGQETQYF	TGTGCCATCAGTGTAAATGGACAGGGACAAGAGACCCAGTACTTC
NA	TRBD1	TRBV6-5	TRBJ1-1	CASSYVDRGDTEAFF	TGTGCCAGCAGTTACGTGGACAGGGGGGACACTGAAGCTTTCTTT
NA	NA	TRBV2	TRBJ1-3	CASSASAGNTIYF	TGTGCCAGCAGTGCCAGTGCTGGAAACACCATATATTTT
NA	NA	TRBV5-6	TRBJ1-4	CASSLGQPNEKLFF	TGTGCCAGCAGCTTGGGACAGCCTAATGAAAAACTGTTTTTT
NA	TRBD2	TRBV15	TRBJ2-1	CATSRAGLAGTPNNEQFF	TGTGCCACCAGCAGAGCCGGGCTAGCGGGGACCCCGAACAATGAGCAGTTCTTC
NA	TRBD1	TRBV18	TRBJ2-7	CASSPLAGQEAYEQYF	TGTGCCAGCTCACCACTGGCGGGACAGGAAGCCTACGAGCAGTACTTC
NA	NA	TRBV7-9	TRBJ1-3	CASREGLKSLSGNTIYF	TGTGCCAGCAGGGAGGGGTTAAAATCACTCTCTGGAAACACCATATATTTT
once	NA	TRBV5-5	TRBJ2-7	CASSLGRKPYEQYF	TGTGCCAGCAGCCTGGGGAGAAAGCCCTACGAGCAGTACTTC
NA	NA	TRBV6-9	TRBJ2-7	CASSYVRSSYEQYF	TGTGCCAGCAGTTATGTAAGGAGCTCCTACGAGCAGTACTTC
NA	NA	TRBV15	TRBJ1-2	CATSREGGTEYGYTF	TGTGCCACCAGCAGAGAGGGGGGGACGGAATATGGCTACACCTTC
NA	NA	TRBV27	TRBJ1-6	CASSLSQGRGASPLHF	TGTGCCAGCAGTTTATCGCAGGGGAGGGGAGCGTCACCCCTCCACTTT
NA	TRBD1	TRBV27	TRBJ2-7	CASRRQGFDEQYF	TGTGCCAGCAGGCGACAGGGTTTCGACGAGCAGTACTTC
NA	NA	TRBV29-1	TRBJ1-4	CSVEQEEKLFF	TGCAGCGTTGAACAAGAGGAAAAACTGTTTTTT
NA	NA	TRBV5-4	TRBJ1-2	CASSLPLPYGYTF	TGTGCCAGCAGCTTGCCCCTCCCTTATGGCTACACCTTC
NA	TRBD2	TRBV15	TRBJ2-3	CATSRVIAGGLTDTQYF	TGTGCCACCAGCAGAGTAATAGCGGGGGGACTCACAGATACGCAGTATTTT
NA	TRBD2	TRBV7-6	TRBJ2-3	CASSLVSGGATDTQYF	TGTGCCAGCAGCTTAGTTAGCGGGGGGGCCACAGATACGCAGTATTTT